A single sample is the source of the 2 T cell receptor beta chains below, sequenced in a study of blood T cell repertoires in COVID-19. Generated by immunoSEQ multiplex PCR, the TCRdb table keeps only in-frame clones and is missing some. Of roughly 100,000 clones listed, around 87% are singletons. Sequencing used peripheral blood. These receptors originate from a man aged 45-65 years with active or convalescent COVID-19.

This sequence joins TRBV15 and TRBJ1-2; D might be TRBD1 (5 bases). Germline CDR1 and CDR2: LNHNV and YYDKDF (reference sequence). V lost 0 bases and J 4 bases, leaving 15 bases between the germline ends. The CDR3 contains 16 residues. The CDR3 loop reads CATSRDLGFGGYGYTF. The DNA for the CDR3 is TGTGCCACCAGCAGAGATCTTGGCTTCGGGGGCTATGGCTACACCTTC.

This clone ranks as large (0.1 to 1%). V usage is TRBV7-9 and J usage is TRBJ2-7; 8 bases agree with TRBD2. Germline CDR1 is SEHNR and CDR2 is FQNEAQ (reference sequence). V dropped 5 bases and J dropped 1; count of bases not matched to a gene: 10. The length of the CDR3 is 16 residues. In DNA form, the CDR3 reads TGTGCCAGCAGCCAATACAACGGCGGGGGGTCCTACGAGCAGTACTTC. Its translation: CASSQYNGGGSYEQYF.